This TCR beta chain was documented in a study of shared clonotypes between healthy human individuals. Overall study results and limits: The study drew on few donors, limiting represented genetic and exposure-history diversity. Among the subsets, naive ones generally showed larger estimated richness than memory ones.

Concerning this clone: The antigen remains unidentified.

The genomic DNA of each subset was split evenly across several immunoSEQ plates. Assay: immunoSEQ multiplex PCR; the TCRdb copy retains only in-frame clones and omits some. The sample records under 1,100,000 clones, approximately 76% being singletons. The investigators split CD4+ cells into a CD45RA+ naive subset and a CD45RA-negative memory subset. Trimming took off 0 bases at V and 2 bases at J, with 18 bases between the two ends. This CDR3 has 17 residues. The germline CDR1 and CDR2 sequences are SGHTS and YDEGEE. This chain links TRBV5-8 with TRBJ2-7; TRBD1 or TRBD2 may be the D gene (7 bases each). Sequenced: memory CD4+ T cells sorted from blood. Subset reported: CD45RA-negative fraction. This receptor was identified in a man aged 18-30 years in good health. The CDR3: CASSLVQGTTFTYEQYF. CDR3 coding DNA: TGTGCCAGCAGCTTGGTACAGGGGACTACATTTACCTACGAGCAGTACTTC.